A single sample is the source of the 25 T cell receptor beta chains below, sequenced in a study of T-cell memory formation after mild COVID-19. MiXCR was run by TCRdb on the 5' RACE reads, yielding one entry per CDR3 protein. The repertoire holds approximately 210,000 distinct CDR3 sequences, with 27% as singletons. The source material was PBMCs or a T cell subset sorted from them (not recorded which). The receptors shown here come from an adult woman who had mild COVID-19 (a few samples of this study predate the infection). Cell type and time point are not known.

The J gene is TRBJ2-4, the V gene TRBV7-9, with 13 bases fitting TRBD2. The ends lost 3 bases at V and 1 base at J; junction bases unmatched: 12. This CDR3 is built from 20 residues. The V gene's germline CDR1 is SEHNR and CDR2 FQNEAQ (reference sequence). CDR3 bases: TGTGCCAGCAGCTTGGGACTAGCGGGAAAGGGTTATCGGGCCAAAAACATTCAGTACTTC. Translated: CASSLGLAGKGYRAKNIQYF.

The genes are TRBV20-1 and TRBJ1-2; D is undetermined. Trimming pared 5 bases from V and 4 bases from J, leaving 14 bases between. The CDR3 sequence is 13 residues long. Germline values: CDR1 DFQATT, CDR2 SNEGSKA (reference sequence). The CDR3 region has the DNA TGCAGTGCTCTTGAAGACGGAGTCTATGGCTACACCTTC. Translation: CSALEDGVYGYTF.

This sequence joins TRBV14 and TRBJ2-2; perhaps TRBD2 as D (5 bases). This CDR3 region has 12 residues. Trimming stripped 6 bases from V and 5 bases from J, with 7 bases between. Germline V gene data show CDR1 as SGHDN and CDR2 as FVKESK. The DNA of the CDR3 is TGTGCCAGCAGTCGGACTACCGGGGAGCTGTTTTTT. It translates to CASSRTTGELFF.

The V gene is TRBV3-1, the J gene TRBJ2-7; TRBD1 or TRBD2 may be the D gene (5 bases each). Trimming pared 1 base from V and 7 bases from J, leaving 11 bases between. CDR1 is LGHDT, CDR2 YNNKEL, per germline (reference sequence). The CDR3 totals 13 residues. The CDR3 spells CASSQGTGGEQYF. CDR3 coding DNA: TGTGCCAGCAGCCAAGGAACAGGAGGAGAGCAGTACTTC.

This clonotype has just one count. The chain employs TRBV5-4 and TRBJ1-4, with 9 bases identical to TRBD1. The CDR3 contains 14 residues. The V segment lost 4 bases and the J segment 8 bases; nucleotides outside the gene matches: 6. The germline CDR1 and CDR2 sequences are SGHNT and YYREEE (reference sequence). In nucleotides, the CDR3 is TGTGCCAGCAGCCGAGGACAGGGGAGGGAAAAACTGTTTTTT. Amino acids: CASSRGQGREKLFF.

This clonotype was seen a handful of times. CDR3 DNA: TGTGCCACCAGTGATTGTACCTCCGGGGTTTTTTACGAGCAGTACTTC. This encodes CATSDCTSGVFYEQYF. J is TRBJ2-7 and V is TRBV24-1; weak D call: TRBD2 (5 bases). The V and J ends lost 2 bases and 4 bases respectively, with 17 bases between them. CDR1 and CDR2 (germline): KGHDR, SFDVKD. The CDR3 covers 16 residues.

The sample holds a few counts of this clonotype. V is TRBV20-1 and J is TRBJ2-1, with D possibly being TRBD2 (7 bases). The V end was cut by 8 bases, the J end by 5 bases, with 25 bases between. Germline CDR1 DFQATT, CDR2 SNEGSKA (reference sequence). This CDR3 is built from 16 residues. CDR3 nucleotides: TGCAGTCTTTGGGGGCGGGGGAGCGCTGGCCACAATGAGCAGTTCTTC. This sequence encodes CSLWGRGSAGHNEQFF.

With regard to this clonotype: A read error is possible here, since a much larger clone lies one base away. The chain uses TRBV20-1 and TRBJ2-3; no firm D call. V gave up 2 bases and J gave up 0 bases, with 12 bases separating them. Per the germline V gene, CDR1 is DFQATT and CDR2 is SNEGSKA (reference sequence). The length of the CDR3 is 15 residues. The CDR3 loop reads CSARQYSLSTDTQYF. The CDR3 nucleotides read TGCAGTGCTAGACAGTACTCCTTGAGCACAGATACGCAGTATTTT.

This clonotype was seen more than once but under ten times. The chain combines TRBV7-9 with TRBJ2-1; 8 bases align to TRBD2. J lost 2 bases, V lost 5 bases, and 8 bases had no gene match. CDR3 size: 16 residues. In germline, CDR1 is SEHNR, CDR2 FQNEAQ (reference sequence). The CDR3 DNA sequence: TGTGCCAGCAGCACTATACTAGCGGAGGCCTACAATGAGCAGTTCTTC. Its translation is CASSTILAEAYNEQFF. Drawing the rest from reference TRBV7-9 and TRBJ2-1, the complete variable domain is DTGVSQNPRHKITKRGQNVTFRCDPISEHNRLYWYRQTLGQGPEFLTYFQNEAQLEKSRLLSDRFSAERPKGSFSTLEIQRTEQGDSAMYLCASSTILAEAYNEQFFGPGTRLTVL.

This clonotype was seen only a few times. The V and J genes are TRBV30 and TRBJ2-7; TRBD2 matches 10 bases. CDR3 length equals 16 residues. The J segment lost 7 bases and the V segment lost 0 bases, leaving 12 bases of the junction unmatched. Germline loops: CDR1 GTSNPN, CDR2 SVGIG (reference sequence). For the CDR3, the DNA is TGTGCCTGGAGTGTCCCGAGCGGGAGGGCCGAAAGGGAGCAGTACTTC. Protein: CAWSVPSGRAEREQYF.

This clonotype was picked up a small number of times. The genes are TRBV7-9 and TRBJ2-1, with 7 bases fitting TRBD1. Germline V lookup: CDR1 SEHNR, CDR2 FQNEAQ (reference sequence). This CDR3 region has 17 residues. V trimming: 8 bases; J trimming: 1 base; junction bases outside the gene matches: 14. The DNA for the CDR3 is TGTGCCAGCTCCGACCGGGACAGCTCGCGATCCTACAATGAGCAGTTCTTC. It translates to CASSDRDSSRSYNEQFF.

This clonotype was counted only a few times. This sequence joins TRBV6-5 and TRBJ2-3; D may correspond to TRBD1 or TRBD2 (5 bases each). The V end was cut by 7 bases, the J end by 11 bases, with 16 bases between. The germline gives CDR1 MNHEY, CDR2 SVGAGI. CDR3 length: 12 amino acids. The CDR3 DNA is TGTGCCAGCACTCAAGGATGGGGGAAGCAGTATTTT. Translation: CASTQGWGKQYF.

This chain joins TRBV3-1 and TRBJ2-1; tentatively, D is TRBD2 (6 bases). The CDR3 is 16 amino acids. The germline V and J ends were trimmed by 3 bases and 8 bases, with 20 bases remaining between them. Germline CDR1 reads LGHDT; CDR2 reads YNNKEL (reference sequence). The CDR3 nucleotides read TGTGCCAGCAGCCAGGCCCGGAGGGGCCTGACCGATGAGCAGTTCTTC. This gives the protein CASSQARRGLTDEQFF.

This clonotype was seen more than once but under ten times. In DNA, the CDR3 is TGTGCCAGCAGAGGACAGAACCAAGAGACCCAGTACTTC. Amino acid sequence: CASRGQNQETQYF. The chain carries TRBV2 and TRBJ2-5; maybe TRBD1 (6 bases). Trimming removed 6 bases from V and 0 bases from J, with 8 bases in between. The CDR3 extends over 13 amino acids. The germline V gene encodes CDR1 SNHLY and CDR2 FYNNEI.

This clonotype was counted many times. The V and J genes are TRBV7-3 and TRBJ1-2; TRBD1 matches at 7 bases. Germline values: CDR1 SGHTA, CDR2 FQGTGA. V lost 0 bases, J lost 2 bases, and 6 bases stayed unmatched. The CDR3 runs to 16 residues. CDR3 bases: TGTGCCAGCAGCTTAACGAAGGGACAGAGAAACTATGGCTACACCTTC. Protein: CASSLTKGQRNYGYTF. The full variable domain, with the rest looked up from reference TRBV7-3 and TRBJ1-2, is GAGVSQTPSNKVTEKGKYVELRCDPISGHTALYWYRQSLGQGPEFLIYFQGTGAADDSGLPNDRFFAVRPEGSVSTLKIQRTERGDSAVYLCASSLTKGQRNYGYTFGSGTRLTVV.

This chain connects TRBV30 to TRBJ1-6; 11 nucleotides align to TRBD1. The length of the CDR3 is 17 residues. Germline V gives CDR1 GTSNPN, CDR2 SVGIG (reference sequence). Losses at the gene ends were 8 bases for V and 5 bases for J; bases not matched to a gene: 14. CDR3 protein: CAREISPGQGDNSPLHF. The CDR3 region has the DNA TGTGCCCGCGAGATATCGCCGGGACAGGGGGATAATTCACCCCTCCACTTT.

This chain uses TRBV20-1 with TRBJ2-7; 7 bases are shared with TRBD1. Germline trimming cut 6 bases from V and 3 bases from J; bases unmatched to any gene: 11. CDR3 size: 14 residues. Germline values: CDR1 DFQATT, CDR2 SNEGSKA (reference sequence). The CDR3 DNA is TGCAGTGCCTCCGGACAGGCCAGACACTACGAGCAGTACTTC. Its protein product is CSASGQARHYEQYF.

This chain joins TRBV29-1 and TRBJ2-7; 12 nucleotides match TRBD1. The CDR3 extends over 13 amino acids. CDR1 and CDR2 from the germline V gene are SQVTM and ANQGSEA. The CDR3 protein is CSGLGTGGVEQYF. The CDR3 DNA reads as TGCAGTGGCCTGGGGACAGGGGGCGTCGAGCAGTACTTC.

The chain couples TRBV4-1 to TRBJ2-7, with TRBD2 as a possible D gene (6 bases). Trimming shortened V by 1 base and J by 4 bases, and 14 bases separated the two germline ends. CDR1 MGHRA and CDR2 YSYEKL come from the germline V gene. The CDR3 loop spans 15 amino acids. CDR3 bases: TGCGCCAGCAGCCAAGTTCACGGGGACTTGTACGAGCAGTACTTC. Protein: CASSQVHGDLYEQYF.

The chain is built from TRBV29-1 and TRBJ2-5, with D possibly matching TRBD2 (5 bases). CDR1 SQVTM and CDR2 ANQGSEA come from the germline V gene. The V gene lost 5 bases and the J gene lost 6 bases, with 10 bases spanning the gap. This CDR3 spans 11 amino acids. The CDR3 coding sequence is TGCAGCGTTCGACTACGCCAGACCCAGTACTTC. Translated: CSVRLRQTQYF.

On this clonotype itself: The junction departs from germline at one end; a sequencing error may be responsible. V is TRBV6-5 and J is TRBJ2-1; a weak D match, TRBD1 (6 bases). Germline CDR1 MNHEY, CDR2 SVGAGI. The CDR3 totals 13 residues. CDR3 amino acids: CASSYQGYTEQFF. The CDR3 DNA sequence: TGTGCCAGCAGTTACCAGGGGTACACTGAGCAGTTCTTC.

Here the CDR3 DNA reads TGTGCCAGCAGTGATAAGTGGGCCCAGTACTTC. Its translation: CASSDKWAQYF. This chain uses TRBV28 with TRBJ2-5; D unclear. The CDR3 runs 11 residues. V lost 5 bases to trimming and J lost 9 bases, with 10 bases between them. Looked up from germline, CDR1 is MDHEN and CDR2 is SYDVKM.

The rearrangement joins TRBV7-2 to TRBJ1-2; the D gene is possibly TRBD1 (6 bases). The CDR3 has 14 residues. Looked up from germline, CDR1 is SGHTA and CDR2 is FQGNSA. The V end lost 3 bases, the J end lost 5 bases, and 13 bases lay between the germline ends. The CDR3 bases are TGTGCCAGCAGCTTCGGTGCAGGGGCTTATGGCTACACCTTC. It encodes CASSFGAGAYGYTF.

The chain recombines TRBV6-1 with TRBJ1-5; the D is unclear. Trimming removed 8 bases at V and 3 bases at J, with 14 bases between. The CDR3 runs 14 residues. Per the germline V gene, CDR1 is MNHNS and CDR2 is SASEGT. CDR3 DNA sequence: TGTGCCAGCGCTCAGAGCCTTACCAATCAGCCCCAGCATTTT. It codes for CASAQSLTNQPQHF.

This clonotype has more than one count but fewer than ten. The gene calls are TRBV29-1 and TRBJ2-7, with TRBD2 matching 12 bases. V trimming: 3 bases; J trimming: 4 bases; junction bases outside the gene matches: 7. Looked up from germline, CDR1 is SQVTM and CDR2 is ANQGSEA. This CDR3 spans 15 amino acids. DNA of the CDR3: TGCAGCGTTGATCGACTAGCGGGAGTCGGGTACGAGCAGTACTTC. Translated: CSVDRLAGVGYEQYF.